A selection of T cell receptor beta chains follows, all from one sample in a study of blood T cell repertoires in COVID-19. Sequencing used immunoSEQ multiplex PCR; TCRdb keeps in-frame clones, though not all of them. This sample has 150,000 to 200,000 clones, with 90% found just once. Sequencing was carried out using peripheral blood. The origin of the receptors is a man aged 50 to 59 with acute or convalescent COVID-19. Both conserved end residues are part of each CDR3. D genes are given only for firm matches. Expanded clones get a size class; other rows say once, few or many, or leave the size out.

CDR3aa | CDR3nt | v_gene | abundance | j_gene | d_gene
CASSIRGGQETQYF | TGTGCCAGTAGTATACGGGGGGGCCAAGAGACCCAGTACTTC | TRBV19 | . | TRBJ2-5 | TRBD2
CASSLTSGGIRGEFTDTQYF | TGCGCCAGCAGCTTGACTAGCGGGGGGATCCGTGGGGAATTCACAGATACGCAGTATTTT | TRBV5-1 | once | TRBJ2-3 | TRBD2
CASSLAGSSPLHF | TGTGCCAGCAGTTTGGCGGGCTCTTCACCCCTCCACTTT | TRBV27 | once | TRBJ1-6 | .
CASSLRKTDTQYF | TGTGCCAGCAGCTTGAGAAAGACAGATACGCAGTATTTT | TRBV7-2 | . | TRBJ2-3 | .
CAWSAWAGQPQHF | TGTGCCTGGAGTGCATGGGCAGGTCAGCCCCAGCATTTT | TRBV30 | . | TRBJ1-5 | .
CASSPRQAGELFF | TGTGCCAGCAGTCCTAGACAGGCCGGGGAGCTGTTTTTT | TRBV12-3/TRBV12-4 | . | TRBJ2-2 | .
CASSVVIDRGPGANVLTF | TGTGCCAGCAGTGTGGTGATAGACAGGGGGCCGGGGGCCAACGTCCTGACTTTC | TRBV6-1 | . | TRBJ2-6 | TRBD1
CASSQGVAYEQYF | TGCGCCAGTTCGCAGGGGGTCGCCTACGAGCAGTACTTC | TRBV10-1 | once | TRBJ2-7 | TRBD1
CASSLEGQVDQPQHF | TGCGCCAGCAGCTTGGAGGGACAGGTGGATCAGCCCCAGCATTTT | TRBV5-1 | . | TRBJ1-5 | TRBD1
CASSLGVYSGANVLTF | TGCGCCAGCAGCTTGGGTGTATACTCTGGGGCCAACGTCCTGACTTTC | TRBV5-1 | . | TRBJ2-6 | .
CASSQDTGGTSPLHF | TGTGCCAGCAGCCAAGATACAGGGGGCACTTCACCCCTCCACTTT | TRBV3-1/TRBV3-2 | . | TRBJ1-6 | TRBD1
CASSRRAGGAWETQYF | TGTGCCAGCAGCCGCCGGGCAGGGGGCGCGTGGGAGACCCAGTACTTC | TRBV7-2 | . | TRBJ2-5 | TRBD1
CASSLGQGAGGYTF | TGTGCCAGCAGTTTGGGGCAGGGGGCAGGAGGCTACACCTTC | TRBV27 | few | TRBJ1-2 | TRBD1
CASSVQDTEAFF | TGTGCCAGCAGCGTACAGGATACTGAAGCTTTCTTT | TRBV9 | . | TRBJ1-1 | .
CASSWSEQGRQPQHF | TGTGCCAGCAGCTGGAGTGAGCAGGGCCGTCAGCCCCAGCATTTT | TRBV5-5 | . | TRBJ1-5 | .
CASSARWAPPTDTQYF | TGTGCCAGCAGCGCCCGATGGGCCCCTCCCACAGATACGCAGTATTTT | TRBV7-2 | . | TRBJ2-3 | .
CASSPPPGSGREGAGDTQYF | TGTGCCAGCAGCCCCCCTCCAGGTAGCGGGAGAGAGGGGGCAGGAGATACGCAGTATTTT | TRBV6-6 | . | TRBJ2-3 | TRBD2
CASRVQGNTEAFF | TGTGCCAGCAGGGTACAGGGAAACACTGAAGCTTTCTTT | TRBV27 | . | TRBJ1-1 | .
CASSLEGTSGLWDRTTDTQYF | TGCGCCAGCAGCTTGGAGGGGACTAGCGGATTATGGGATAGGACCACAGATACGCAGTATTTT | TRBV5-1 | . | TRBJ2-3 | TRBD2
CASSFGGKNIQYF | TGTGCCAGCAGTTTTGGGGGGAAAAACATTCAGTACTTC | TRBV12-3/TRBV12-4 | . | TRBJ2-4 | .
CASSSSEINQPQHF | TGTGCCAGCAGTTCCTCGGAGATAAATCAGCCCCAGCATTTT | TRBV27 | . | TRBJ1-5 | .
CASSLTGVGNQPQHF | TGTGCCAGCAGCCTAACAGGGGTGGGCAATCAGCCCCAGCATTTT | TRBV6-5 | . | TRBJ1-5 | TRBD1
CASSFSAMTGGKQPQHF | TGTGCCAGCAGTTTTTCCGCGATGACAGGGGGTAAGCAGCCCCAGCATTTT | TRBV28 | . | TRBJ1-5 | TRBD1
CASSGGAARNTIYF | TGTGCCAGCAGTGGGGGGGCAGCTCGAAACACCATATATTTT | TRBV28 | . | TRBJ1-3 | .
CAWSVWWGGSPLHF | TGTGCCTGGAGTGTCTGGTGGGGGGGGTCACCCCTCCACTTT | TRBV30 | . | TRBJ1-6 | .
CASSPRTGRGPIAYEQYF | TGTGCCAGCAGCCCAAGGACAGGGAGGGGCCCAATCGCCTACGAGCAGTACTTC | TRBV5-8 | . | TRBJ2-7 | .
CASSQGFGGTGELFF | TGCGCCAGCAGCCAGGGGTTTGGGGGGACCGGGGAGCTGTTTTTT | TRBV4-3 | . | TRBJ2-2 | .